This TCR beta chain was identified during a study of blood T cells in healthy people across ages. Alongside a J-beta primer mix, a sample-barcoded 5' primer served in a second PCR lasting roughly 7 to 11 cycles. TCRdb called the 5' RACE reads again in MiXCR, with one record for every CDR3 protein. The top ten clones hold 7.9% of a sample with about 1.5 million distinct CDR3 sequences, 42% of them seen once. Germline V lookup: CDR1 MDHEN, CDR2 SYDVKM. V gave up 1 base and J gave up 7 bases; unmatched junction bases: 9. This CDR3 spans 15 amino acids. The sample was blood. This receptor was taken from a woman between 18 and 29 years old in good health. The rearrangement joins TRBV28 to TRBJ2-5; 7 bases match TRBD2. The CDR3 DNA is TGTGCCAGCAGTTTATTCGCAGCGGGGTCAGGGACCCAGTACTTC. Amino acid sequence: CASSLFAAGSGTQYF.